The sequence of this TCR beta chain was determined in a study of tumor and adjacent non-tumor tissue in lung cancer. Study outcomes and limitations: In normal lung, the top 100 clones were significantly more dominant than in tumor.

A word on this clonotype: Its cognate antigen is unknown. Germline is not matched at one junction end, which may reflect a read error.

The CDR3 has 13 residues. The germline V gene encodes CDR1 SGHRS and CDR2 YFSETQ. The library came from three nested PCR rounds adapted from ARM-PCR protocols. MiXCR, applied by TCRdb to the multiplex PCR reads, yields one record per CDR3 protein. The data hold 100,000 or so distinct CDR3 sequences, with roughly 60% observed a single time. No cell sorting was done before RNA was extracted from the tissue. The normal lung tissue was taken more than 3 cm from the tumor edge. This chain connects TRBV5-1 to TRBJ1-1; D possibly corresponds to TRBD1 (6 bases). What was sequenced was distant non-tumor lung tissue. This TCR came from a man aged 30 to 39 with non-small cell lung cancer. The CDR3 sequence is CASNLVGGTQAFF. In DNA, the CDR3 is TGCGCCAGCAATTTGGTTGGGGGCACTCAAGCTTTCTTT.